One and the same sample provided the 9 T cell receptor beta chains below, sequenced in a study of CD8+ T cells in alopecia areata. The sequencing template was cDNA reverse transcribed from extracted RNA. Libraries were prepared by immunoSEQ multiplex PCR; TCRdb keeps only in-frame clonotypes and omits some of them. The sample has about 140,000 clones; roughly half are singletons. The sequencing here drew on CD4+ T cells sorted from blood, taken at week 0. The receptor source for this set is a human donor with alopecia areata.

CDR3 sequence reads: CASSLTTGANVLTF. DNA of the CDR3: TGTGCCAGCAGCTTAACGACGGGGGCCAACGTCCTGACTTTC. The V and J genes are TRBV11-2 and TRBJ2-6, with D unclear. Trimming removed 2 bases from V and 4 bases from J, with 6 bases in between. CDR3 size: 14 residues. The V gene's germline CDR1 is SGHAT and CDR2 FQNNGV.

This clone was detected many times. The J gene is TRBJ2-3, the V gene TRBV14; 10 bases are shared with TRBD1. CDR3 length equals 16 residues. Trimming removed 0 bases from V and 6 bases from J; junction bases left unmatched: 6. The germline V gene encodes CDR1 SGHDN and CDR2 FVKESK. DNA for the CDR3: TGTGCCAGCAGCCAAGATCCGGGACAGGGGATTGATACGCAGTATTTT. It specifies CASSQDPGQGIDTQYF.

The chain's CDR3 is CASSEFRGGVQYF. The CDR3 bases are TGTGCCAGCAGTGAATTTAGGGGAGGGGTCCAGTACTTC. The genes are TRBV6-1 and TRBJ2-5; 7 bases agree with TRBD2. Trimming at V came to 2 bases and at J to 10 bases, leaving 7 bases not matched to a gene. Germline CDR1 is MNHNS and CDR2 is SASEGT. The CDR3 covers 13 residues.

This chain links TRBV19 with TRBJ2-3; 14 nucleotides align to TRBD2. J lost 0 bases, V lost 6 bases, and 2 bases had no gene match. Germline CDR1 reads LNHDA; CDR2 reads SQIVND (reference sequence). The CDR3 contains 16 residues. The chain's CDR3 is CASRRTSGRSTDTQYF. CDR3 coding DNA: TGTGCCAGTAGACGGACTAGCGGGAGGAGCACAGATACGCAGTATTTT.

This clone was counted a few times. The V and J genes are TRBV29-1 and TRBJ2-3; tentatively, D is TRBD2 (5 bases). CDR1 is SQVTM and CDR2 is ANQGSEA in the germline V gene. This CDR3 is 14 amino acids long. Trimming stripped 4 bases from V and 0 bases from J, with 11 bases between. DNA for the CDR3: TGCAGCGTTGGGACTTTCTCTAGCACAGATACGCAGTATTTT. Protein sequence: CSVGTFSSTDTQYF.

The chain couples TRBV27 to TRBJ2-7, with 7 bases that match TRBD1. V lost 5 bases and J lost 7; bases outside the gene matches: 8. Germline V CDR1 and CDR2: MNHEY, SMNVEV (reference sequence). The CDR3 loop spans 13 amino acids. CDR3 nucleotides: TGTGCCAGCAGTAAGACAGGGTGGCGAGAGCAGTACTTC. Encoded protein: CASSKTGWREQYF.

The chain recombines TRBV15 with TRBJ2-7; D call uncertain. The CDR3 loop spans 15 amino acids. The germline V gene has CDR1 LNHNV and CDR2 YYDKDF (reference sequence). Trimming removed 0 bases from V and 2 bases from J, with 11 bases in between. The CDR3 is CATSRDQSPTYEQYF. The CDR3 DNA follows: TGTGCCACCAGCAGAGATCAGTCACCTACCTACGAGCAGTACTTC.

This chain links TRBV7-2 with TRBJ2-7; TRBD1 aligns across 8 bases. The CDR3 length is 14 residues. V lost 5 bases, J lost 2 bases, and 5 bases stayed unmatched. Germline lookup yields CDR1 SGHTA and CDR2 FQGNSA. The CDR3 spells CASSPGQGPYEQYF. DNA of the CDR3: TGTGCCAGCAGCCCCGGACAGGGACCCTACGAGCAGTACTTC.

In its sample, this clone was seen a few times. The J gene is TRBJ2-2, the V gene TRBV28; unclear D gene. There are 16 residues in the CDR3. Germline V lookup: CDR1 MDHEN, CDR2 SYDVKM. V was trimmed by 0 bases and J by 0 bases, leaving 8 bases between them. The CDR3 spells CASSLWQAPNTGELFF. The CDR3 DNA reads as TGTGCCAGCAGTTTATGGCAGGCCCCGAACACCGGGGAGCTGTTTTTT.